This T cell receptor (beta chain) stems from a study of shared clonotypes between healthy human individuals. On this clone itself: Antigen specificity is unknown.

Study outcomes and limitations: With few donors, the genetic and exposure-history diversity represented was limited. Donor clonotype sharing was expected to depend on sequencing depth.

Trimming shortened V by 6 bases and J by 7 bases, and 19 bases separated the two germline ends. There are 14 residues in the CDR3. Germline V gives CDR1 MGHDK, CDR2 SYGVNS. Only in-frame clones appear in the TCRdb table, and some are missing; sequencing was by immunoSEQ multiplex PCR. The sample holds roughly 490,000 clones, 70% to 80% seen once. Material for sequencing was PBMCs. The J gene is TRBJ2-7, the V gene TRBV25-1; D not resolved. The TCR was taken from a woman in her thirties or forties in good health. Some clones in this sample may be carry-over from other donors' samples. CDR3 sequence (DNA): TGTGCCAGCAGGGAAAATGGCGGCTCGGGTGAGCAGTACTTC. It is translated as CASRENGGSGEQYF.